This TCR beta chain was profiled in a study of CXCR3-negative and CXCR3-positive naive CD8 T cells. In preparing the TRB cDNA libraries, 5' RACE with UMI labels was used. TCRdb reprocessed the 5' RACE reads and keeps a single row for each CDR3 protein, giving no DNA. This listing includes 70,000 to 100,000 distinct CDR3 sequences. Triplicates of some 300,000 cells were sorted from each CD8+ T cell subset. The naive CD8+ gate required CD45RO-CCR7+CD27+CD95- phenotype. The germline gives CDR1 SGHTA, CDR2 FQGNSA. The CDR3 sequence is 17 residues long. V usage is TRBV7-2 and J usage is TRBJ2-1; with no DNA, the TCRdb D assignment of TRBD1 cannot be verified. The TCR comes from a human donor in good health. Some clones in this sample may be carry-over from other donors' samples. Sequencing input: naive CXCR3- CD8+ T cells from blood. This sample's subset: CD45RO-CCR7+CD27+CD95- naive CD8+ T cells lacking CXCR3 (TNR3-). The CDR3 is CASSLRQTIDLYNEQFF.